A selection of T cell receptor beta chains follows, all from one sample in a study of CD8+ T cells in alopecia areata. Here immunoSEQ multiplex PCR was the method, and the copy in TCRdb shows in-frame clones only, minus some. The sample lists fewer than 200,000 clones, approximately 56% occurring once. The specimen comprised CD4+ T cells sorted from blood, sampled at week 0. The receptors were gathered from a human donor with alopecia areata. The CDR3 runs from the conserved cysteine through the conserved F or W. The D gene is left open where the match is weak. Clone size is shown for a subset of rows, as once, few, many or a class of expanded clone.

length | J | D | V | size | DNA | CDR3
13 | TRBJ2-7 | - | TRBV7-2 | few | TGTGCCAGCAGCCCTGGTCGGACCTACGAGCAGTACTTC | CASSPGRTYEQYF
14 | TRBJ1-2 | TRBD1 | TRBV30 | - | TGTGCCTGGAGAAGGGACAGGGATTTCTATGGCTACACCTTC | CAWRRDRDFYGYTF
13 | TRBJ2-5 | - | TRBV29-1 | - | TGCAGCGTTGTTGCCAGGGGACAAGAGACCCAGTACTTC | CSVVARGQETQYF
12 | TRBJ2-7 | - | TRBV29-1 | - | TGCAGCGCCGGCGCAGGGTACTACGAGCAGTACTTC | CSAGAGYYEQYF
12 | TRBJ2-5 | - | TRBV6-5 | few | TGTGCCAGCAGTTACGGGGGAGAGACCCAGTACTTC | CASSYGGETQYF
14 | TRBJ1-3 | - | TRBV9 | - | TGTGCCAGCAGCGTAGAGACTGTCGGAAACACCATATATTTT | CASSVETVGNTIYF
13 | TRBJ1-4 | - | TRBV15 | - | TGTGCCACCAGCAGAGATTTCCGGGAAAAACTGTTTTTT | CATSRDFREKLFF
16 | TRBJ2-1 | - | TRBV25-1 | once | TGTGCCAGCAGTGAATGGGGTGGGGGTCCCTACAATGAGCAGTTCTTC | CASSEWGGGPYNEQFF
14 | TRBJ2-1 | TRBD2 | TRBV4-1 | - | TGCGCCAGCAGCCAGGGACTAGAGTACAATGAGCAGTTCTTC | CASSQGLEYNEQFF
13 | TRBJ1-1 | - | TRBV29-1 | - | TGCAGCGTTGACCAGGGTATGAACACTGAAGCTTTCTTT | CSVDQGMNTEAFF
16 | TRBJ1-2 | - | TRBV7-9 | once | TGTGCCAGCAGCCTGGGACTCGGTTCTACTAACTATGGCTACACCTTC | CASSLGLGSTNYGYTF
14 | TRBJ1-5 | - | TRBV4-1 | - | TGCGCCAGCAGCCATTCCGGATTCAATCAGCCCCAGCATTTT | CASSHSGFNQPQHF
12 | TRBJ1-1 | - | TRBV2 | - | TGTGCCAGGGAACAGGGGAACACTGAAGCTTTCTTT | CAREQGNTEAFF
13 | TRBJ2-3 | - | TRBV29-1 | - | TGCAGCGGAGCGGGACAGGTCTTTGATACGCAGTATTTT | CSGAGQVFDTQYF
13 | TRBJ2-5 | - | TRBV29-1 | few | TGCAGCGTTGGTTACCTCCTAGGGGAGACCCAGTACTTC | CSVGYLLGETQYF
15 | TRBJ2-7 | TRBD1 | TRBV23-1 | - | TGCGCCAGCAGTCAACCGGGACAGGGGGATTACGAGCAGTACTTC | CASSQPGQGDYEQYF
14 | TRBJ2-5 | TRBD2 | TRBV30 | - | TGTGCCTGGGGCATGAAGCGGGAGCAAGAGACCCAGTACTTC | CAWGMKREQETQYF
11 | TRBJ1-4 | - | TRBV19 | few | TGTGCCAGTGGGATGGTGGAAAAACTGTTTTTT | CASGMVEKLFF
12 | TRBJ1-1 | - | TRBV7-9 | - | TGTGCCAGCAGCCTCCTGGGGGCTGAAGCTTTCTTT | CASSLLGAEAFF
15 | TRBJ2-5 | TRBD1 | TRBV9 | - | TGTGCCAGCAGCGTGACGACAGGGGGCTTCGAGACCCAGTACTTC | CASSVTTGGFETQYF
12 | TRBJ2-7 | - | TRBV29-1 | - | TGCAGCGCCAGGGACGGATCCTACGAGCAGTACTTC | CSARDGSYEQYF
16 | TRBJ1-1 | - | TRBV5-1 | - | TGCGCCAGCAGCTCATGGACACGAGCAACGAACACTGAAGCTTTCTTT | CASSSWTRATNTEAFF
14 | TRBJ2-5 | TRBD1 | TRBV18 | - | TGTGCCAGCTCACCAGGGACAGAGGAAGAGACCCAGTACTTC | CASSPGTEEETQYF
15 | TRBJ1-4 | TRBD1 | TRBV4-1 | - | TGCGCCAGCAGCCAAGATCGGACAGGGGTTGGGAAACTGTTTTTT | CASSQDRTGVGKLFF
13 | TRBJ2-5 | - | TRBV6-6 | - | TGTGCCAGCAGCTTCACGGGGGTGGAGACCCAGTACTTC | CASSFTGVETQYF
16 | TRBJ2-7 | - | TRBV7-8 | - | TGTGCCAGCAGCTTAGCGCAGCAGGGTTCCATATCCGAGCAGTACTTC | CASSLAQQGSISEQYF
14 | TRBJ2-7 | - | TRBV5-1 | - | TGCGCCAGCAGCTTGGGTGGGGAGGTCTACGAGCAGTACTTC | CASSLGGEVYEQYF
13 | TRBJ1-5 | TRBD1 | TRBV30 | few | TGTGCCTGGAGTTGGAGGGGGCGTCAGCCCCAGCATTTT | CAWSWRGRQPQHF
13 | TRBJ2-1 | - | TRBV7-8 | - | TGTGCCAGCAGCTTAGGTAATGGCAGGGAGCAGTTCTTC | CASSLGNGREQFF
13 | TRBJ2-3 | - | TRBV4-1 | - | TGCGCCAGCAGCTTGGGGAGGTCAGATACGCAGTATTTT | CASSLGRSDTQYF
14 | TRBJ1-2 | - | TRBV5-1 | - | TGCGCCAGCAGCTTGGCCCGTGGAGACTATGGCTACACCTTC | CASSLARGDYGYTF
12 | TRBJ2-6 | - | TRBV29-1 | - | TGCAGCACAAGGTCTGGGGCCAACGTCCTGACTTTC | CSTRSGANVLTF
14 | TRBJ1-2 | TRBD1 | TRBV6-6 | - | TGTGCCAGCAGTACAGGGGCCGAATACTATGGCTACACCTTC | CASSTGAEYYGYTF
15 | TRBJ1-1 | - | TRBV4-1 | - | TGCGCCAGCAGCCAAGAGGCGACACAACTCACTGAAGCTTTCTTT | CASSQEATQLTEAFF